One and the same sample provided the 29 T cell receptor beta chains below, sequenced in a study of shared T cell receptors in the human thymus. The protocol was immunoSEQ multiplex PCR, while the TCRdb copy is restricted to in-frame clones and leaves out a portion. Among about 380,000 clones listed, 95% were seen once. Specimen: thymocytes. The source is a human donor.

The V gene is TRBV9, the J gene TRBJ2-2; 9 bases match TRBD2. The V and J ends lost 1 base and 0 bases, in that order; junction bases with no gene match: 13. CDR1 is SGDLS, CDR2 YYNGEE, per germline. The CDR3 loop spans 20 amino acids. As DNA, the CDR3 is TGTGCCAGCAGCGTATACAGGGAGGCGACTAGCGGAACGAACACCGGGGAGCTGTTTTTT. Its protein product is CASSVYREATSGTNTGELFF. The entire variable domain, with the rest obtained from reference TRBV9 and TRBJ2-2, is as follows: DSGVTQTPKHLITATGQRVTLRCSPRSGDLSVYWYQQSLDQGLQFLIQYYNGEERAKGNILERFSAQQFPDLHSELNLSSLELGDSALYFCASSVYREATSGTNTGELFFGEGSRLTVL.

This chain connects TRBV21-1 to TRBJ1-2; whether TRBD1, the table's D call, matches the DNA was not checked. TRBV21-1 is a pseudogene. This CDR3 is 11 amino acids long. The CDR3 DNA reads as TGTGCCAGCAGGGCTCTCGATGGCTACACCTTC. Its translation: CASRALDGYTF.

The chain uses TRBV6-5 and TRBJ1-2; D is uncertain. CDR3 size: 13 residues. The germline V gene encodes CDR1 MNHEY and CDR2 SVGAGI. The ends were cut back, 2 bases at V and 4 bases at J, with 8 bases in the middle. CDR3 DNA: TGTGCCAGCAGTTACCAACTAAGCTATGGCTACACCTTC. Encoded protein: CASSYQLSYGYTF.

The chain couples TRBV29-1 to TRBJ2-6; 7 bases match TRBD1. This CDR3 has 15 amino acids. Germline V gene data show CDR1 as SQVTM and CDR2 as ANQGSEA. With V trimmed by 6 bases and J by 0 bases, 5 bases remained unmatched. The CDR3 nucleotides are TGCAGCGTAACAGGGGCCTTCTCTGGGGCCAACGTCCTGACTTTC. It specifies CSVTGAFSGANVLTF. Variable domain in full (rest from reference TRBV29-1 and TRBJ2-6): SAVISQKPSRDICQRGTSLTIQCQVDSQVTMMFWYRQQPGQSLTLIATANQGSEATYESGFVIDKFPISRPNLTFSTLTVSNMSPEDSSIYLCSVTGAFSGANVLTFGAGSRLTVL.

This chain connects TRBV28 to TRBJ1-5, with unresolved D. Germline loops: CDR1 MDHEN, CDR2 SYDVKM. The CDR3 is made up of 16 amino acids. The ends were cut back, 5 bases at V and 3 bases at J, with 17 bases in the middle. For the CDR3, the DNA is TGTGCCAGCAGTCCCATACCCCGAAATTCCAATCAGCCCCAGCATTTT. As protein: CASSPIPRNSNQPQHF.

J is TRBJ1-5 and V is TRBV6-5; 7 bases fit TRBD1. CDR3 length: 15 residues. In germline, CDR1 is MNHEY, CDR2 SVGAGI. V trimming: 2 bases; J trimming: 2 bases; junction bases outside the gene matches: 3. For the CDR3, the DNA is TGTGCCAGCAGTTACAAGGGGGCCGGCAATCAGCCCCAGCATTTT. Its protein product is CASSYKGAGNQPQHF.

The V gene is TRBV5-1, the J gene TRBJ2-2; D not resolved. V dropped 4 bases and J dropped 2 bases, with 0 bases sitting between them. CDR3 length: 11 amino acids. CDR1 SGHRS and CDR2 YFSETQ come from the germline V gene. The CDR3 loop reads CASSNTGELFF. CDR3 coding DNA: TGCGCCAGCAGCAACACCGGGGAGCTGTTTTTT.

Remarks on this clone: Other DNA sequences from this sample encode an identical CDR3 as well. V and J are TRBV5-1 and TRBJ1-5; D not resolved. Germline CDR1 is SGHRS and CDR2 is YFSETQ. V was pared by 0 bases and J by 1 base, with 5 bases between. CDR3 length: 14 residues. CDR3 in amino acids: CASSLGGSNQPQHF. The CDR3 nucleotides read TGCGCCAGCAGCTTGGGAGGGAGCAATCAGCCCCAGCATTTT. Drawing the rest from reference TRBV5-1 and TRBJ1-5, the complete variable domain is KAGVTQTPRYLIKTRGQQVTLSCSPISGHRSVSWYQQTPGQGLQFLFEYFSETQRNKGNFPGRFSGRQFSNSRSEMNVSTLELGDSALYLCASSLGGSNQPQHFGDGTRLSIL.

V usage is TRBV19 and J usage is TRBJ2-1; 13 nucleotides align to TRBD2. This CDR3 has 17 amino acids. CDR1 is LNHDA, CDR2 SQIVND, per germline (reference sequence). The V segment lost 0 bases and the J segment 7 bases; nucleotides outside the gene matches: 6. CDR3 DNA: TGTGCCAGTAGTATAGATGGGACTAGCGGGACTGGGAATGAGCAGTTCTTC. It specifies CASSIDGTSGTGNEQFF.

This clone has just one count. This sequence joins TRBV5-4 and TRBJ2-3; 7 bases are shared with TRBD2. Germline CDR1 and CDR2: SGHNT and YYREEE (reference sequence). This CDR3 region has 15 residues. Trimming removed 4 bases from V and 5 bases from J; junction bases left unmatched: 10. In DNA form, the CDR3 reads TGTGCCAGCAGCATAGGGACTACCTTTGAAGATACGCAGTATTTT. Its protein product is CASSIGTTFEDTQYF.

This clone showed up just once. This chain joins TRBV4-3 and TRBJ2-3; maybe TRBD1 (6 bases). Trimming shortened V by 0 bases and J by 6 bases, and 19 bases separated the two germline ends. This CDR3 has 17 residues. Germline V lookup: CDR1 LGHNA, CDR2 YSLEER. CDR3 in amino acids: CASSQDGGLAQSDTQYF. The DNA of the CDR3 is TGCGCCAGCAGCCAAGATGGGGGCCTAGCACAATCGGATACGCAGTATTTT.

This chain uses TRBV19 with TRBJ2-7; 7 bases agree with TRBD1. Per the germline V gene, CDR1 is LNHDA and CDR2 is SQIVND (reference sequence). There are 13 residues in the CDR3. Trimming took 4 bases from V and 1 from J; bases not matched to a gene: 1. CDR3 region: CASSKQGSYEQYF. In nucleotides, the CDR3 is TGTGCCAGTAGTAAACAGGGGTCCTACGAGCAGTACTTC.

CDR3 sequence (DNA): TGCGCCAGCAGCCAAGATAATGAGACTAGCGGGAGTCTTTACAATGAGCAGTTCTTC. This sequence encodes CASSQDNETSGSLYNEQFF. The chain combines TRBV4-1 with TRBJ2-1; 12 bases match TRBD2. V was pared by 0 bases and J by 4 bases, with 10 bases of the junction left unmatched. This CDR3 is 19 amino acids long. The germline gives CDR1 MGHRA, CDR2 YSYEKL.

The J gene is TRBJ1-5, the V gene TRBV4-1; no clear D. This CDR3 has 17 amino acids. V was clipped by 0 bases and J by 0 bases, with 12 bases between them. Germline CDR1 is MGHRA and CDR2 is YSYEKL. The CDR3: CASSQDAKGYSNQPQHF. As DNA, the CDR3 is TGCGCCAGCAGCCAAGACGCTAAGGGATATAGCAATCAGCCCCAGCATTTT.

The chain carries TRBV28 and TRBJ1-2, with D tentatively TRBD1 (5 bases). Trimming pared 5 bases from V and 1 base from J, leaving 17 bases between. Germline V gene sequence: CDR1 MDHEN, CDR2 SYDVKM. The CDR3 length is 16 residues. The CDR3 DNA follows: TGTGCCAGCAGTGTCCGGCCGGGGGGTTATAACTATGGCTACACCTTC. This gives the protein CASSVRPGGYNYGYTF.

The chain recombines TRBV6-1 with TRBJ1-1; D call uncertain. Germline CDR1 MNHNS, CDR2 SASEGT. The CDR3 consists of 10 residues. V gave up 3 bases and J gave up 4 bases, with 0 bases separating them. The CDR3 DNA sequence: TGTGCCAGCAGTGACACTGAAGCTTTCTTT. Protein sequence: CASSDTEAFF.

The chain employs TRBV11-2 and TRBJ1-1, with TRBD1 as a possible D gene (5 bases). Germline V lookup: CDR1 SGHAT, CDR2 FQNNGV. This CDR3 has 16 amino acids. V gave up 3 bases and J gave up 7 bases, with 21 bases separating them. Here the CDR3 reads CASSFRRSGTPSEAFF. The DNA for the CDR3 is TGTGCCAGCAGCTTTCGTAGGTCCGGGACCCCAAGTGAAGCTTTCTTT.

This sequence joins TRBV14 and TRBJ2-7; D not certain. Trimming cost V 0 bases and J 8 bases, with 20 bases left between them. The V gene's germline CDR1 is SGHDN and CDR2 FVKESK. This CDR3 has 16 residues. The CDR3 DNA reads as TGTGCCAGCAGCCAAGATCAAGATCGCGAGAGTGGTCAGCAGTACTTC. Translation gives CASSQDQDRESGQQYF. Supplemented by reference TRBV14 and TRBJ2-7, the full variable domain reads EAGVTQFPSHSVIEKGQTVTLRCDPISGHDNLYWYRRVMGKEIKFLLHFVKESKQDESGMPNNRFLAERTGGTYSTLKVQPAELEDSGVYFCASSQDQDRESGQQYFGPGTRLTVT.

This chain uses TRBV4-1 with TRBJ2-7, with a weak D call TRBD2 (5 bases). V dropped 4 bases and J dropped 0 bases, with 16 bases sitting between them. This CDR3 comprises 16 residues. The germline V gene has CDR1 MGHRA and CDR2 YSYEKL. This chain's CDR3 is CASSPEGVYSSYEQYF. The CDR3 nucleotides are TGCGCCAGCAGCCCCGAGGGCGTATACAGCTCCTACGAGCAGTACTTC.

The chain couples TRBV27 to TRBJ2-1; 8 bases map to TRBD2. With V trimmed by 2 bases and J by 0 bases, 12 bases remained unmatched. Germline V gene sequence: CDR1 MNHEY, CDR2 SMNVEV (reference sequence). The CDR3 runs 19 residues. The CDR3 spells CASSLPGLGADGSYNEQFF. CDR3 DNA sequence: TGTGCCAGCAGTTTACCGGGACTAGGGGCGGATGGCTCCTACAATGAGCAGTTCTTC.

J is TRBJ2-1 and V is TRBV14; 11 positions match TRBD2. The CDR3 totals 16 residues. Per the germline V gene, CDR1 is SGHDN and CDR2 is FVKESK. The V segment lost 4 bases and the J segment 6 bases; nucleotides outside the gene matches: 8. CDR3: CASSRSGLAALNEQFF. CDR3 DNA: TGTGCCAGCAGCCGATCGGGACTAGCGGCACTCAATGAGCAGTTCTTC. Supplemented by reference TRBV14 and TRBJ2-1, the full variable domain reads EAGVTQFPSHSVIEKGQTVTLRCDPISGHDNLYWYRRVMGKEIKFLLHFVKESKQDESGMPNNRFLAERTGGTYSTLKVQPAELEDSGVYFCASSRSGLAALNEQFFGPGTRLTVL.

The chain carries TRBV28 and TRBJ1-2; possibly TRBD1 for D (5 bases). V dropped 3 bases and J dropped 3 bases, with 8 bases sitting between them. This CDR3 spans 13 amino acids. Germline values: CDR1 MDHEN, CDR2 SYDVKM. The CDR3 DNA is TGTGCCAGCAGTTTGAGGGGTGACTATGGCTACACCTTC. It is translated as CASSLRGDYGYTF.

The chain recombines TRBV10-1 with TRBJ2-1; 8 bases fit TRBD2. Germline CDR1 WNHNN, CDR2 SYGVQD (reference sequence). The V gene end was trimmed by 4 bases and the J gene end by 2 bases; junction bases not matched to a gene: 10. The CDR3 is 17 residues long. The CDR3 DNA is TGCGCCAGCAGTGCCGCGATACTAGCGGACGCCTACAATGAGCAGTTCTTC. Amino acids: CASSAAILADAYNEQFF.

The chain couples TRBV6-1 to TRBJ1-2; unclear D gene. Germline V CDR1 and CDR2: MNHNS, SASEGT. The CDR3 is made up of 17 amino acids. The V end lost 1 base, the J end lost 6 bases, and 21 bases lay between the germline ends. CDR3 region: CASSEVLRARPLDGYTF. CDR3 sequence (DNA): TGTGCCAGCAGTGAAGTATTAAGAGCGAGACCTCTTGATGGCTACACCTTC.

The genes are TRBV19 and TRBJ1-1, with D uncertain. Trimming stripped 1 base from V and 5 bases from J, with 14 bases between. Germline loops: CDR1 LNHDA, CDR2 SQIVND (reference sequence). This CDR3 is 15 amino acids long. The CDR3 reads CASSIVAGKGTEAFF. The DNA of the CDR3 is TGTGCCAGTAGTATAGTCGCGGGGAAAGGAACTGAAGCTTTCTTT.

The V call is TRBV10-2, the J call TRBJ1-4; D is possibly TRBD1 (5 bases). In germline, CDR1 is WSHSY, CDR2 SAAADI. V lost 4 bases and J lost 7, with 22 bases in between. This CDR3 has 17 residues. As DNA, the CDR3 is TGCGCCAGCAGTGGGGCCCCGGAGGGAGGGGCAAGTGAAAAACTGTTTTTT. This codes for CASSGAPEGGASEKLFF.

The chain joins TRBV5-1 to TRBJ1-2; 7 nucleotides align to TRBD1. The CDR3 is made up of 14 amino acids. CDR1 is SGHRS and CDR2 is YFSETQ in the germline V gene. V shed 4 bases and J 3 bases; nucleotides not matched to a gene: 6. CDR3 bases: TGCGCCAGCAGCCCGCAGGGGGGAGACTATGGCTACACCTTC. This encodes CASSPQGGDYGYTF.

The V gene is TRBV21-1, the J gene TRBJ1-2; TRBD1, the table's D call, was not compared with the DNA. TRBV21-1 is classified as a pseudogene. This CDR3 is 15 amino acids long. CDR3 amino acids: CASSNGDRGFYGYTF. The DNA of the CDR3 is TGTGCCAGCAGCAATGGGGACAGGGGGTTCTATGGCTACACCTTC.

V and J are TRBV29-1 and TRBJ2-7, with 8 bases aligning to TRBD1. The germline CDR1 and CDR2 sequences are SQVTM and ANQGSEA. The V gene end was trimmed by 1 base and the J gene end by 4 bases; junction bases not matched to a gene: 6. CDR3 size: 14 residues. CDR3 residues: CSVEGGQGVYEQYF. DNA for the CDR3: TGCAGCGTTGAAGGAGGACAGGGTGTATACGAGCAGTACTTC.